This T cell receptor (beta chain) derives from a study of T cells in Graves' hyperthyroidism and ophthalmopathy. Study-wide findings and caveats: Most thyroid clonotypes expanded above 0.001 were also detected in blood.

As concerns this clonotype: The antigen is not known.

The ends lost 4 bases at V and 4 bases at J; junction bases unmatched: 10. CDR1 is SNHLY, CDR2 FYNNEI, per germline. CDR3 length: 16 residues. TCR beta CDR3 region amplification was performed from RNA transcripts. Initially, a first-round RT-PCR of the TCR CDR3 employed the HTBI primer set. One entry per CDR3 protein, called by TCRdb with MiXCR from the multiplex PCR reads. The sample holds hundreds of thousands of distinct CDR3 sequences, approximately 16% seen once. Patients having uncontrolled infection, another autoimmune disease, pregnancy or lactation were not included. Each diagnosis was grounded in clinical symptoms, serum thyroxine and TRAb, thyroid ultrasound, and orbital computed tomography. Out of around 10 ml of fresh peripheral blood came the PBMCs.

The sample was blood. The clonotype originates from a woman aged 55-75 years with Graves' ophthalmopathy. This chain joins TRBV2 and TRBJ2-7; 10 bases match TRBD2. CDR3 DNA: TGTGCCAGCAGTGTCATGGGGCTAGCGGGAGTTTACGAGCAGTACTTC. Translated, it gives CASSVMGLAGVYEQYF.